The sequence of this T cell receptor beta chain was determined in a study of blood T cell repertoires in COVID-19 (dated by TCRdb to about 2020). Background for the entire study: Collaborator samples came from the United States, Italy and Spain and covered acute and convalescent phases of COVID-19. The material from the prospective study consisted of cDNA or gDNA derived from T cells, B-cell-depleted T cells, or PBMCs. Where available, HLA class I and class II types were taken from metadata supplied by the sample provider and were not determined by assay-based typing. Deeply sampled blood TCRbeta repertoires from subjects exposed to, actively infected with, or recovered from COVID-19 were included in the dataset. The samples were drawn from the first 160 participants of the ongoing ImmuneRACE study and from about 1,200 subjects provided by 6 global collaborators. The sample metadata nearly always contained a de-identified subject ID, COVID-19 status, age in years and sex. A freely available public database, intended as a resource for researchers studying the immune response to SARS-CoV-2, is where the repertoires were released. General study outcomes and caveats: Clinical and demographic metadata were provided uncurated, with the amount varying by source and participant.

Including the terminal cysteine and phenylalanine, the CDR3 comprises 17 residues. Just the 51-base CDR3 DNA is kept, in frame starting at base 1. V is reduced by 2 bases and J by 4 bases, leaving a spacing of 18 bases between them. The germline V gene (reference sequence) provides CDR1 LNHNV and CDR2 YYDKDF. The collaborating institutions used their own protocols to collect whole blood in K2EDTA tubes. For TCRbeta analysis, collaborators shipped samples in one of three forms: frozen whole blood, isolated PBMCs, or DNA extracted from either of those sample types. To note about this clone: Its recognized antigen is unknown. Per-base quality was not reported, and no clone a single base away is much larger than it.

TCRbeta CDR3 regions were amplified from genomic DNA using the immunoSEQ Assay, a bias-controlled multiplex PCR. The source study handled its data this way. The number of nucleated cells in each sample was estimated by amplification of reference gene primers within the assay. Sequence reads were collapsed and filtered to measure the absolute abundance of every unique TCRbeta CDR3 rearrangement. For each sample, productive Simpson clonality was calculated as the square root of Simpson's diversity index across productive rearrangements. TCRdb retrieved this table from immuneACCESS and kept in-frame rearrangements only. Not all clones are present; in checked studies, unresolved V genes account for under half, and no reason is known for the remainder. V, J and clone size are taken as reported in that table, and D and trimming were inferred from the DNA itself. The sample table shows fewer than 130,000 clones, and 82% are seen once. The ten largest clones capture about 17% of the sample.

The source of this sequence is a woman aged 60-70 years with acute or convalescent COVID-19. The chain joins TRBV15 to TRBJ1-5; TRBD1 might be the D gene, on 6 matching bases. Sample: peripheral blood. The CDR3 in this case is CATSRLPRAGENQPQHF. The DNA reads as follows: TGTGCCACCAGCAGACTCCCCCGGGCAGGGGAAAATCAGCCCCAGCATTTT.